The rows below give T cell receptor beta chains drawn from one sample of a study of CD8 T cell repertoires and HIV-1 epitope variants. Assay used: immunoSEQ multiplex PCR; TCRdb lists only in-frame clones, some missing. The sample lists tens of thousands of clones, roughly four fifths occurring once. The sequenced material came from uncultured baseline CD8+ T cells from peripheral blood mononuclear cells (PBMCs). The origin of the receptors is a male donor with HIV. Each CDR3 is given with its conserved first and last residue. Fields, in order: D gene, V gene, J gene, CDR3 length, clone size, CDR3 protein, CDR3 DNA. A D gene is named only where the DNA matches it firmly. Some rows have no size entry. The others give once, few or many, or a class for an expanded clone.

TRBD1	TRBV6-1	TRBJ1-4	14	.	CASSSGTGREKLFF	TGTGCCAGCAGTTCCGGGACAGGGAGAGAAAAACTGTTTTTT
.	TRBV6-1	TRBJ2-5	15	.	CASILGGGPQETQYF	TGTGCCAGCATCCTTGGAGGGGGCCCTCAAGAGACCCAGTACTTC
TRBD1	TRBV28	TRBJ1-2	15	.	CASSFERQGYYGYTF	TGTGCCAGCAGTTTTGAGAGACAGGGATACTATGGCTACACCTTC
.	TRBV9	TRBJ2-1	15	few	CASSVGADPYNEQFF	TGTGCCAGCAGCGTAGGTGCAGACCCCTACAATGAGCAGTTCTTC
.	TRBV19	TRBJ2-2	14	.	CASSPGRYTGELFF	TGTGCCAGTAGTCCGGGACGCTACACCGGGGAGCTGTTTTTT
.	TRBV15	TRBJ2-3	12	few	CATSWWADTQYF	TGTGCCACCAGCTGGTGGGCAGATACGCAGTATTTT
.	TRBV5-1	TRBJ2-7	13	.	CASSFLSGDEQYF	TGCGCCAGCAGCTTCCTAAGCGGAGACGAGCAGTACTTC
.	TRBV5-1	TRBJ2-3	14	.	CASSSARTTDTQYF	TGCGCCAGCAGCTCGGCTAGGACGACAGATACGCAGTATTTT
.	TRBV27	TRBJ2-3	15	.	CASSFSFEYTDTQYF	TGTGCCAGCAGTTTTTCATTCGAGTACACAGATACGCAGTATTTT
.	TRBV5-1	TRBJ2-7	14	.	CASSLEGGSYEQYF	TGCGCCAGCAGCCTAGAGGGGGGCTCCTACGAGCAGTACTTC
TRBD1	TRBV6-5	TRBJ1-5	15	.	CASRPGQGSNQPQHF	TGTGCCAGCCGCCCGGGACAGGGATCCAATCAGCCCCAGCATTTT
TRBD2	TRBV14	TRBJ2-1	20	.	CASSQGPTSGRALPSHEQFF	TGTGCCAGCAGCCAAGGTCCCACTAGCGGGAGGGCCCTCCCCTCCCATGAGCAGTTCTTC
TRBD1	TRBV6-1	TRBJ1-1	16	many	CASSESPGQARTEAFF	TGTGCCAGCAGTGAATCCCCGGGACAGGCCCGAACTGAAGCTTTCTTT
TRBD1	TRBV7-6	TRBJ1-6	14	.	CASSLRQGGSPLHF	TGTGCCAGCAGCTTACGACAGGGAGGTTCACCCCTCCACTTT
.	TRBV5-4	TRBJ2-1	16	few	CASSSGGQGPYNEQFF	TGTGCCAGCAGCTCTGGAGGGCAGGGACCCTATAATGAGCAGTTCTTC
TRBD2	TRBV7-9	TRBJ2-7	16	.	CASSSGAGGVSYEQYF	TGTGCCAGCAGCTCGGGGGCGGGAGGGGTGAGCTACGAGCAGTACTTC
TRBD1	TRBV7-8	TRBJ1-4	18	.	CASSLRDRVTATNEKLFF	TGTGCCAGCAGCTTAAGGGACAGGGTAACGGCAACTAATGAAAAACTGTTTTTT
TRBD2	TRBV4-1	TRBJ2-7	18	.	CASSQVVGLAGDKYEQYF	TGCGCCAGCAGCCAAGTAGTGGGACTAGCGGGGGACAAGTACGAGCAGTACTTC
.	TRBV18	TRBJ2-3	12	once	CASSTGTGTQYF	TGTGCCAGCTCAACGGGGACGGGTACGCAGTATTTT
TRBD2	TRBV9	TRBJ2-7	15	.	CASSPKTSGSYEQYF	TGTGCCAGCAGCCCTAAGACTAGCGGGAGTTACGAGCAGTACTTC
.	TRBV19	TRBJ2-7	16	.	CASSIIGGWKSAEQYF	TGTGCCAGTAGTATAATAGGCGGGTGGAAGTCGGCCGAGCAGTACTTC
TRBD1	TRBV27	TRBJ2-7	14	.	CASSSDRGSYEQYF	TGTGCCAGCAGCTCCGACAGGGGCTCCTACGAGCAGTACTTC
TRBD2	TRBV5-1	TRBJ2-2	16	.	CASSPGRAGETGELFF	TGTGCCAGCAGCCCAGGTAGAGCGGGAGAGACCGGGGAGCTGTTTTTT